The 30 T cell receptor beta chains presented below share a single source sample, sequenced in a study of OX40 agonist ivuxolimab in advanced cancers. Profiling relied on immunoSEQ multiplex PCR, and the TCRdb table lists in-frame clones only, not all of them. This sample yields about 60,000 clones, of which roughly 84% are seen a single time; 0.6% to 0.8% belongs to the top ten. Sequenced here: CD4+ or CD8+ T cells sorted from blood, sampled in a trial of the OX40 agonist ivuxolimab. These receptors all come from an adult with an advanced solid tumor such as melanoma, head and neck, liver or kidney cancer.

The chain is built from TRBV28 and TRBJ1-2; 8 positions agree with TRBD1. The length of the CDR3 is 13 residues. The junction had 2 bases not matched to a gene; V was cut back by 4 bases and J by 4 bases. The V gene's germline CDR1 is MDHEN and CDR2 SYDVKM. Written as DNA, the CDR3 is TGTGCCAGCAGTTACAGGGGGTTCTATGGCTACACCTTC. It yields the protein CASSYRGFYGYTF.

This chain's CDR3 is CASSSGLAGGDTQYF. DNA for the CDR3: TGTGCCAGCAGCTCGGGACTAGCGGGTGGAGATACGCAGTATTTT. The chain links TRBV11-2 to TRBJ2-3; TRBD2 aligns across 12 bases. Germline V gene data show CDR1 as SGHAT and CDR2 as FQNNGV. CDR3 length: 15 residues. With 4 bases clipped from V and 5 bases from J, the junction kept 4 bases outside the gene matches. Full variable domain (missing parts from reference TRBV11-2 and TRBJ2-3): EAGVAQSPRYKIIEKRQSVAFWCNPISGHATLYWYQQILGQGPKLLIQFQNNGVVDDSQLPKDRFSAERLKGVDSTLKIQPAKLEDSAVYLCASSSGLAGGDTQYFGPGTRLTVL.

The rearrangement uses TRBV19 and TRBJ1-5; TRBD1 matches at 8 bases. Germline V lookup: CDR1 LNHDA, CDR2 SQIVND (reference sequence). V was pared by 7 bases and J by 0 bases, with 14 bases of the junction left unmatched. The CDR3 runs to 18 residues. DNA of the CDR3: TGTGCCAGTACCCAAAGGACTCAGGGGGCGTATAGCAATCAGCCCCAGCATTTT. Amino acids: CASTQRTQGAYSNQPQHF.

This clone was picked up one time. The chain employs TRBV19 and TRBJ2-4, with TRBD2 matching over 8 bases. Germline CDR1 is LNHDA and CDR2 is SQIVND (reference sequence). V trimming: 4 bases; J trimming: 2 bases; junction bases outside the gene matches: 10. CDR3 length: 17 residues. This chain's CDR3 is CASSTHPAGATKNIQYF. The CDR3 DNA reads TGTGCCAGTAGTACCCACCCAGCGGGAGCGACCAAAAACATTCAGTACTTC.

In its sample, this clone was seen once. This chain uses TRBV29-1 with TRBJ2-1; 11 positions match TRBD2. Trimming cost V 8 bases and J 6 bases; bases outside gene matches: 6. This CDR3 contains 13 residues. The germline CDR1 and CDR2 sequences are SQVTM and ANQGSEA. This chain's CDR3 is CSISGTSGNEQFF. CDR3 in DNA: TGCAGCATCTCCGGGACTAGCGGCAATGAGCAGTTCTTC.

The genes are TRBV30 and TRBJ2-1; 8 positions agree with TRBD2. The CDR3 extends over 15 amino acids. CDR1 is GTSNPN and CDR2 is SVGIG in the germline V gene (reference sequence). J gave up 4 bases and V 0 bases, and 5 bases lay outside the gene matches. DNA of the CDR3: TGTGCCTGGAGTGTAGGTAGCGGGACGTACAATGAGCAGTTCTTC. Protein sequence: CAWSVGSGTYNEQFF.

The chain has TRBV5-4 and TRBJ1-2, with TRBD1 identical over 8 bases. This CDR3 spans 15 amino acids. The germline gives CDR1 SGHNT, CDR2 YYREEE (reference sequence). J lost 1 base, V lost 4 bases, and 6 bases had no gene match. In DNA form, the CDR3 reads TGTGCCAGCAGCCCGGGACAGGAGGTTAACTATGGCTACACCTTC. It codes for CASSPGQEVNYGYTF. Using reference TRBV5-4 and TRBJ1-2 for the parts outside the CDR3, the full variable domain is ETGVTQSPTHLIKTRGQQVTLRCSSQSGHNTVSWYQQALGQGPQFIFQYYREEENGRGNFPPRFSGLQFPNYSSELNVNALELDDSALYLCASSPGQEVNYGYTFGSGTRLTVV.

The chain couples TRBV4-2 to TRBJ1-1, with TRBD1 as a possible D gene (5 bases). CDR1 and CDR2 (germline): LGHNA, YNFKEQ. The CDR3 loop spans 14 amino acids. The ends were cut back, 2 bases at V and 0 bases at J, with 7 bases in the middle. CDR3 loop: CASSQTGMNTEAFF. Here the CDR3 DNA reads TGTGCCAGCAGCCAAACAGGAATGAACACTGAAGCTTTCTTT.

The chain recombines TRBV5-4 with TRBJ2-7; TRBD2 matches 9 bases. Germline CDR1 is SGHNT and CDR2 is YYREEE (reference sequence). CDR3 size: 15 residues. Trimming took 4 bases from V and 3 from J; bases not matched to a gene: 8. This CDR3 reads CASSRLAGNSYEQYF. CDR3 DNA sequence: TGTGCCAGCAGCCGTCTAGCGGGAAATAGCTACGAGCAGTACTTC.

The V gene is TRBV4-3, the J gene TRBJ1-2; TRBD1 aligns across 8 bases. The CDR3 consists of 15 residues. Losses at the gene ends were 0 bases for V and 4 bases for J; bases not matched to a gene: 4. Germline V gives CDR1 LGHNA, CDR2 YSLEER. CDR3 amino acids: CASSQEGQGGYGYTF. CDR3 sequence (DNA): TGCGCCAGCAGCCAAGAAGGACAGGGAGGCTATGGCTACACCTTC.

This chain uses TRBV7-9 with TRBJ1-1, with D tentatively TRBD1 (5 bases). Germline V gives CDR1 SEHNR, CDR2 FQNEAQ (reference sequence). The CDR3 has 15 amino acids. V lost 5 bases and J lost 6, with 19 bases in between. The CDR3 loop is CASSAPARGDPEAFF. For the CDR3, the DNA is TGTGCCAGCAGCGCGCCCGCCCGTGGGGACCCTGAAGCTTTCTTT.

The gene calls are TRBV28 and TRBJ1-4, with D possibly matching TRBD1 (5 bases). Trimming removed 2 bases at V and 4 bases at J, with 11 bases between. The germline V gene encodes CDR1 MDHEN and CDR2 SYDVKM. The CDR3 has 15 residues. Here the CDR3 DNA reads TGTGCCAGCAGTTTAACGGGACGGAGTAATGAAAAACTGTTTTTT. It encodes CASSLTGRSNEKLFF.

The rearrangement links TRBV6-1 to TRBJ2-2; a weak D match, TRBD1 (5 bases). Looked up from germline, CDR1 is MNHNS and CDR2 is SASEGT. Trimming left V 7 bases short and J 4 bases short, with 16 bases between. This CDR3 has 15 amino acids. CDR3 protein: CASIQGGRATGELFF. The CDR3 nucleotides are TGTGCCAGCATTCAAGGTGGCAGGGCCACCGGGGAGCTGTTTTTT.

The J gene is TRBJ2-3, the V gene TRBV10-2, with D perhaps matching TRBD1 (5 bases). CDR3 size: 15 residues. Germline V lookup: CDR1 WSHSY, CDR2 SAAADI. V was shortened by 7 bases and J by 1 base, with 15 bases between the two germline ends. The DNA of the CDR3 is TGCGCCAGCACCAAGGGGCAAGGGGGCACAGATACGCAGTATTTT. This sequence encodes CASTKGQGGTDTQYF.

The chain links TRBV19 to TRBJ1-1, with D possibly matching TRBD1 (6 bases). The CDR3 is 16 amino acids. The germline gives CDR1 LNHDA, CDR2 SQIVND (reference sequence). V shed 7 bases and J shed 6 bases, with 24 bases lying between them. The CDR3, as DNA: TGTGCCAGTACCCCAAGGGGGGCCCTAGTAGTTTCTGAAGCTTTCTTT. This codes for CASTPRGALVVSEAFF. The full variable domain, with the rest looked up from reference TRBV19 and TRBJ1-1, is DGGITQSPKYLFRKEGQNVTLSCEQNLNHDAMYWYRQDPGQGLRLIYYSQIVNDFQKGDIAEGYSVSREKKESFPLTVTSAQKNPTAFYLCASTPRGALVVSEAFFGQGTRLTVV.

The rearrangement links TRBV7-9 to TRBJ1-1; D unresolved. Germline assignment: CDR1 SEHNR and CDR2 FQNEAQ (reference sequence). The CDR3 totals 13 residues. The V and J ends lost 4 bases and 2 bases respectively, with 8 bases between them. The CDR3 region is CASSSRFNTEAFF. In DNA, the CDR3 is TGTGCCAGCAGCTCGAGGTTCAACACTGAAGCTTTCTTT. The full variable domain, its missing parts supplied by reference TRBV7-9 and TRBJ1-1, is DTGVSQNPRHKITKRGQNVTFRCDPISEHNRLYWYRQTLGQGPEFLTYFQNEAQLEKSRLLSDRFSAERPKGSFSTLEIQRTEQGDSAMYLCASSSRFNTEAFFGQGTRLTVV.

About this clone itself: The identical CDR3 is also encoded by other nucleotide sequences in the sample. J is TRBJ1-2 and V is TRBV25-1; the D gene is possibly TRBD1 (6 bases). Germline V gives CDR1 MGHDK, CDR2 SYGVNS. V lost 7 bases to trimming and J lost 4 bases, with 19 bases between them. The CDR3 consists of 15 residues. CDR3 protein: CASTKGGARGYGYTF. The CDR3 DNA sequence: TGTGCCAGCACTAAAGGGGGGGCGCGGGGCTATGGCTACACCTTC.

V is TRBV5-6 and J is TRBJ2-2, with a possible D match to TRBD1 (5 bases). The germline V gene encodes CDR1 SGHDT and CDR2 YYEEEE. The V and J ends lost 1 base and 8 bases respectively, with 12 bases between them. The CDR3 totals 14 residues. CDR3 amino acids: CASSLKGGQGELFF. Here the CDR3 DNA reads TGTGCCAGCAGCTTGAAGGGTGGACAAGGGGAGCTGTTTTTT.

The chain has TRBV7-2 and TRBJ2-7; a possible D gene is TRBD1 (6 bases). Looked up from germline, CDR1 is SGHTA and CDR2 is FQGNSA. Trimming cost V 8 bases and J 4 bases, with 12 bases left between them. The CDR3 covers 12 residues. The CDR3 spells CASAMTGYEQYF. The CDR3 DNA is TGTGCCAGCGCCATGACAGGATACGAGCAGTACTTC.

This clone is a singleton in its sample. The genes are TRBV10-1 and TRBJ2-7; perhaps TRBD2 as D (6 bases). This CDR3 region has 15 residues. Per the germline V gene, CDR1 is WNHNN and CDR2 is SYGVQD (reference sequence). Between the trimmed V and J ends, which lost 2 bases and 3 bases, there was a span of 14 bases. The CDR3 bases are TGCGCCAGCAGTGAGCCGCGCCGCGGGGACTACGAGCAGTACTTC. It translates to CASSEPRRGDYEQYF.

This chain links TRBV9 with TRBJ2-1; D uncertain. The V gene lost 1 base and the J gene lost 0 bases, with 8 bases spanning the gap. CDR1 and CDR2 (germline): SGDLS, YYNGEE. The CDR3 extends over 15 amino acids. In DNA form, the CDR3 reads TGTGCCAGCAGCGTAAGCCAGAGCTCCTACAATGAGCAGTTCTTC. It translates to CASSVSQSSYNEQFF.

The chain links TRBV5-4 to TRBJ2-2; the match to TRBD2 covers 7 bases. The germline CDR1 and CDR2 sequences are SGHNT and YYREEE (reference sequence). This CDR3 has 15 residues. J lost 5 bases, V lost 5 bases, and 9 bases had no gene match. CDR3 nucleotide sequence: TGTGCCAGCAGTTCACTCGGGAGGACAACCGGGGAGCTGTTTTTT. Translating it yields CASSSLGRTTGELFF.

The chain's CDR3 is CASSVQGQETQYF. The CDR3 bases are TGTGCCAGCAGTGTTCAGGGCCAAGAGACCCAGTACTTC. This chain connects TRBV6-1 to TRBJ2-5; tentative D call: TRBD1 (5 bases). The CDR3 sequence is 13 residues long. Germline-derived CDR1 and CDR2 are MNHNS and SASEGT. Deletions cut 4 bases from V and 1 base from J, with 7 bases between.

CDR3 DNA sequence: TGTGCCAGCAGCTTAGGTGGTGGAGGAAACACCATATATTTT. This sequence encodes CASSLGGGGNTIYF. The genes are TRBV7-2 and TRBJ1-3; D remains unclear. This CDR3 has 14 amino acids. Trimming cost V 1 base and J 4 bases, with 8 bases left between them. Germline loops: CDR1 SGHTA, CDR2 FQGNSA. Drawing the rest from reference TRBV7-2 and TRBJ1-3, the complete variable domain is GAGVSQSPSNKVTEKGKDVELRCDPISGHTALYWYRQSLGQGLEFLIYFQGNSAPDKSGLPSDRFSAERTGGSVSTLTIQRTQQEDSAVYLCASSLGGGGNTIYFGEGSWLTVV.

CDR3: CAIREGTGTLRYGYTF. DNA for the CDR3: TGTGCCATCAGAGAGGGGACAGGCACCCTTCGCTATGGCTACACCTTC. The J gene is TRBJ1-2, the V gene TRBV10-3, with 8 bases identical to TRBD1. In germline, CDR1 is ENHRY, CDR2 SYGVKD. There are 16 residues in the CDR3. J gave up 4 bases and V 6 bases, and 13 bases lay outside the gene matches.

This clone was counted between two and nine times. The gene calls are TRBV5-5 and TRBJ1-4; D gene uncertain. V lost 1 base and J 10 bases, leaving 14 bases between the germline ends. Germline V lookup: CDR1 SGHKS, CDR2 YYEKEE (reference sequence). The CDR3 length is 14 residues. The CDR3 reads CASSLYGEVGKLFF. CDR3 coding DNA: TGTGCCAGCAGCTTGTATGGGGAGGTGGGAAAACTGTTTTTT.

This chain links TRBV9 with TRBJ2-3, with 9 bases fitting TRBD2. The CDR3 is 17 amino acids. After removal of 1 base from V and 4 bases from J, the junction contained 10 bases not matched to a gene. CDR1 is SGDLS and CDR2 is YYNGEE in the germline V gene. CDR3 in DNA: TGTGCCAGCAGCGTATACTCTAGCGGGGCCTTCCCAGATACGCAGTATTTT. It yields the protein CASSVYSSGAFPDTQYF.

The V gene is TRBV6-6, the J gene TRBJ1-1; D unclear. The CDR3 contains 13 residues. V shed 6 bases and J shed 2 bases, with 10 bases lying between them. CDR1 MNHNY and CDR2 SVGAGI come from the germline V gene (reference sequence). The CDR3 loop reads CASSRDGNTEAFF. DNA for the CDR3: TGTGCCAGCAGCAGAGACGGCAACACTGAAGCTTTCTTT.

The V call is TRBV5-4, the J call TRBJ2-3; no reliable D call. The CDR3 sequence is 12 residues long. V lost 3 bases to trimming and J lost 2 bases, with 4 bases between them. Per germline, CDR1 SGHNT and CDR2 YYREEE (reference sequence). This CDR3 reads CASSSFTDTQYF. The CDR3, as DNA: TGTGCCAGCAGCTCCTTCACAGATACGCAGTATTTT.

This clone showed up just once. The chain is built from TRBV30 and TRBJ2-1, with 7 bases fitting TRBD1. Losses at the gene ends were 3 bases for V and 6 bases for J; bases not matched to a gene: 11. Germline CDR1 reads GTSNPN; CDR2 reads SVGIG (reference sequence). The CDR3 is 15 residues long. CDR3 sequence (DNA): TGTGCCTGGAGCCCTTCGCCGGGACAGTTCAATGAGCAGTTCTTC. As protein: CAWSPSPGQFNEQFF.